The sequence of this T cell receptor (beta chain) was determined in a study of blood T cells in healthy people across ages. V lost 0 bases to trimming and J lost 3 bases; unmatched junction nucleotides: 8. Germline CDR1 reads SGHAT; CDR2 reads FQNNGV. The CDR3 runs 16 residues. Combining a sample-barcoded 5' primer with a J-beta primer mix, a second PCR ran for roughly 7 to 12 cycles. Carrying 12 random nucleotides, a template-switch adaptor labeled each individual cDNA molecule. TCRdb recomputed calls from the 5' RACE reads with MiXCR, one row per CDR3 protein. Of about a million distinct CDR3 sequences listed, 45% to 60% were seen once; the top ten hold over 20%.

Sequenced: blood. This clonotype was obtained from a woman aged 60-75 years in good health. The chain couples TRBV11-2 to TRBJ2-7; 7 nucleotides agree with TRBD2. This CDR3 is CASSLEETSANYEQYF. The CDR3 coding sequence is TGTGCCAGCAGCTTAGAGGAAACTAGCGCTAACTACGAGCAGTACTTC.